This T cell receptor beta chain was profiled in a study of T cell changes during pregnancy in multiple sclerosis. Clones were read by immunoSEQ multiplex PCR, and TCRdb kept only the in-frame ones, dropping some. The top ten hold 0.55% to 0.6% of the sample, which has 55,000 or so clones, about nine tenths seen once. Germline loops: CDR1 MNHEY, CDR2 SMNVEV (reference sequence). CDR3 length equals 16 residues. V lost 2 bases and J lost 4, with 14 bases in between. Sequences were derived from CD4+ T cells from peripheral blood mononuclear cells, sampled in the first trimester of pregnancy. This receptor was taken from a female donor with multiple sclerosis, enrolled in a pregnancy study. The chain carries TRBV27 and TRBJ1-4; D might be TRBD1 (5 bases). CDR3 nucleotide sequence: TGTGCCAGCAGTTTAGGCGGGGACGGAGATAATGAAAAACTGTTTTTT. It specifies CASSLGGDGDNEKLFF.